The subject of this entry is one T cell receptor (beta chain). This sample was included in a study of blood T cell repertoires in COVID-19. Study-wide context: Italy, Spain and the United States were the sources of the convalescent and acute COVID-19 samples. PBMCs, B-cell-depleted T cells, or T cells provided the cDNA or gDNA that made up the material.

Authors' methods: Reference gene primer amplification gave estimated nucleated cell counts. TCRdb's table, derived via immunoSEQ multiplex PCR, lists solely in-frame clones and lacks some. V and J calls and clone size are copied from that table; D and trimming were computed from the DNA. The sample records about 130,000 clones, over 75% being singletons. Unmatched junction bases numbered 5, after V lost 0 bases and J lost 2 bases. Germline lookup yields CDR1 SGHRS and CDR2 YFSETQ. The CDR3 is made up of 16 amino acids. This rearrangement joins TRBV5-1 to TRBJ1-1; 9 nucleotides match TRBD1. The source of this sequence is an elderly woman with acute or convalescent COVID-19. What was sequenced was peripheral blood. The CDR3 coding sequence is TGCGCCAGCAGCTTGGCGGGACAGGGAATAAACACTGAAGCTTTCTTT. Its translation is CASSLAGQGINTEAFF.